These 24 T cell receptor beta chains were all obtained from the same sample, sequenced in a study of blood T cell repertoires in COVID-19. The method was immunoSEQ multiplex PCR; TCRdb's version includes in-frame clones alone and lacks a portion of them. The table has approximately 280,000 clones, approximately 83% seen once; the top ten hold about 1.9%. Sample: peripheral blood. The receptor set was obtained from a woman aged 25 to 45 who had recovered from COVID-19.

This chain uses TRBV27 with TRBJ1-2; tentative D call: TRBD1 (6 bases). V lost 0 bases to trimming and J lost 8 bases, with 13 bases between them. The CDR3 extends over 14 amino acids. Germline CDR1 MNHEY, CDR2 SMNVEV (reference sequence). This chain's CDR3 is CASSLSRQVRGYTF. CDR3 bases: TGTGCCAGCAGTTTATCGAGACAGGTTCGGGGCTACACCTTC.

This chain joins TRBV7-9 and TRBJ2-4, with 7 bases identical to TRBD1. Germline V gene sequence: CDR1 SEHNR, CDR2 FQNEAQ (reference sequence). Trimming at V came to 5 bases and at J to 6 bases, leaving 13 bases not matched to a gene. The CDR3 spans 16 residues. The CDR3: CASSRFDREKGNIQYF. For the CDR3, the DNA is TGTGCCAGCAGCCGATTCGACAGGGAGAAAGGAAACATTCAGTACTTC.

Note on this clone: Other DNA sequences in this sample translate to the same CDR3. The CDR3: CASSLVAGGTNEQFF. The CDR3 nucleotides read TGTGCCAGCAGCTTAGTAGCGGGAGGTACTAATGAGCAGTTCTTC. The chain employs TRBV7-2 and TRBJ2-1; 10 positions agree with TRBD2. V gave up 1 base and J gave up 7 bases; unmatched junction bases: 4. Germline V CDR1 and CDR2: SGHTA, FQGNSA. This CDR3 contains 15 residues.

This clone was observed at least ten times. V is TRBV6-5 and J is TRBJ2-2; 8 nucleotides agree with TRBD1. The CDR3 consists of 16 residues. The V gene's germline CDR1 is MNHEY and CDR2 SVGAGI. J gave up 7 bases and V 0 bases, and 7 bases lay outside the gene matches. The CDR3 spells CASSYSLPGQGGELFF. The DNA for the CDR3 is TGTGCCAGCAGTTACTCCCTACCCGGACAGGGCGGGGAGCTGTTTTTT.

The CDR3: CSGTEDRALTDTQYF. The DNA of the CDR3 is TGCAGCGGGACGGAGGACAGGGCACTCACAGATACGCAGTATTTT. V gene TRBV29-1 combines with J gene TRBJ2-3, with TRBD1 matching over 8 bases. Germline V CDR1 and CDR2: SQVTM, ANQGSEA. V lost 7 bases to trimming and J lost 2 bases; unmatched junction nucleotides: 11. The CDR3 sequence is 15 residues long.

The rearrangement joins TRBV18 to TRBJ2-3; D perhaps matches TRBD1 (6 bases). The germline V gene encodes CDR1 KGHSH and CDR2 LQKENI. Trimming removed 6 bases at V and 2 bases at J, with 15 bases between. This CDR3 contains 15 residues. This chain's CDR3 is CASSLRDTDTDTQYF. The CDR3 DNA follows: TGTGCCAGCTCGCTCCGGGACACCGACACAGATACGCAGTATTTT. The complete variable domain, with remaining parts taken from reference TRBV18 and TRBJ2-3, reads NAGVMQNPRHLVRRRGQEARLRCSPMKGHSHVYWYRQLPEEGLKFMVYLQKENIIDESGMPKERFSAEFPKEGPSILRIQQVVRGDSAAYFCASSLRDTDTDTQYFGPGTRLTVL.

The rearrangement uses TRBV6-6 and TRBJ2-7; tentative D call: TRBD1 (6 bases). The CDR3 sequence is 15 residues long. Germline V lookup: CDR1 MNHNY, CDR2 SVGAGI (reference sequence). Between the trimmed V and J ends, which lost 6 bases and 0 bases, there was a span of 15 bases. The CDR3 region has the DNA TGTGCCAGCAGAGACCGGGACACGTCCTCCTACGAGCAGTACTTC. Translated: CASRDRDTSSYEQYF.

CDR3 in amino acids: CASSLANTNQPQHF. As DNA, the CDR3 is TGTGCCAGCAGCTTAGCAAACACAAATCAGCCCCAGCATTTT. The chain is built from TRBV7-2 and TRBJ1-5; D is ambiguous. The CDR3 spans 14 residues. Germline V gene sequence: CDR1 SGHTA, CDR2 FQGNSA. V was clipped by 0 bases and J by 4 bases, with 7 bases between them.

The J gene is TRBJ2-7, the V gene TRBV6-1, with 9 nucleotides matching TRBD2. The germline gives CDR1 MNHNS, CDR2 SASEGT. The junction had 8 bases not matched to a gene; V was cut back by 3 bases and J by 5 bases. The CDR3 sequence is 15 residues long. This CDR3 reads CASSDLAGGLDEQYF. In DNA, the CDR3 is TGTGCCAGCAGTGATTTGGCGGGAGGGCTCGACGAGCAGTACTTC.

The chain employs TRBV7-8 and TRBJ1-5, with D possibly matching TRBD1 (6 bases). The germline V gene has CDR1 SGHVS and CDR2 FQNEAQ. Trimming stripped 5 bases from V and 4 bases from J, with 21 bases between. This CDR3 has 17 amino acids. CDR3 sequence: CASSAPSGRGWNQPQHF. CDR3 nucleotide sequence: TGTGCCAGCAGCGCCCCTTCGGGTAGGGGGTGGAATCAGCCCCAGCATTTT.

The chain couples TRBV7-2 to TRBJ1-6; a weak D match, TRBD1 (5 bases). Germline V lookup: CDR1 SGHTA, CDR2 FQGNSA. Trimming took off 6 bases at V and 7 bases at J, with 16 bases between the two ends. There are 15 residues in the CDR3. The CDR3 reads CASSSGGLSNSPLHF. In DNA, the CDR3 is TGTGCCAGCAGTAGTGGGGGACTCTCAAATTCACCCCTCCACTTT.

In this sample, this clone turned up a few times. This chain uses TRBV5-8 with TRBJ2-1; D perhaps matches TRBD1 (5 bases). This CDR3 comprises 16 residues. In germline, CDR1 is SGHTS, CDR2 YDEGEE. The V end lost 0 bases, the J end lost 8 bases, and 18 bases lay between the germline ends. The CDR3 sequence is CASSLVLETPGYEQFF. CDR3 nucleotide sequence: TGTGCCAGCAGCTTGGTTCTGGAAACACCAGGGTATGAGCAGTTCTTC.

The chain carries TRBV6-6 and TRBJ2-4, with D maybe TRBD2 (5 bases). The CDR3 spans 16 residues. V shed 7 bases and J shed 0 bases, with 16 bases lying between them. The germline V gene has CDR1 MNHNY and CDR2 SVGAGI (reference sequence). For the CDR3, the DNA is TGTGCCAGCATCCCAGCGGCGGAGATAGCCAAAAACATTCAGTACTTC. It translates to CASIPAAEIAKNIQYF.

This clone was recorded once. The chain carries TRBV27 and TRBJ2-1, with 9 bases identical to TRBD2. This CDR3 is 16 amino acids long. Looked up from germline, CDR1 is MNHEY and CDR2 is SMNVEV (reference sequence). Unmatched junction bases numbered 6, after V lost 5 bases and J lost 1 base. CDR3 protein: CASSNKGLASYNEQFF. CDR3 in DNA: TGTGCCAGCAGTAATAAGGGACTAGCTTCCTACAATGAGCAGTTCTTC.

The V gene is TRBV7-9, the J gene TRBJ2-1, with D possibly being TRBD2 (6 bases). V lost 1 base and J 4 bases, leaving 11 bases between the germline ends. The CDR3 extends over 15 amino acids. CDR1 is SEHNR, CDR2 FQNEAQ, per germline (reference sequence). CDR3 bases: TGTGCCAGCAGCTTAGGGTCTAGCGTGTACAATGAGCAGTTCTTC. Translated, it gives CASSLGSSVYNEQFF.

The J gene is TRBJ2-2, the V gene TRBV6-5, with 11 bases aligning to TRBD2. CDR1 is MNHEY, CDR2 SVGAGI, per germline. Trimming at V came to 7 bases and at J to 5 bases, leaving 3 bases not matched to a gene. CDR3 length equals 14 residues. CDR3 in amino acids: CASTIAGGTGELFF. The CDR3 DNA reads TGTGCCAGCACTATAGCGGGGGGGACCGGGGAGCTGTTTTTT.

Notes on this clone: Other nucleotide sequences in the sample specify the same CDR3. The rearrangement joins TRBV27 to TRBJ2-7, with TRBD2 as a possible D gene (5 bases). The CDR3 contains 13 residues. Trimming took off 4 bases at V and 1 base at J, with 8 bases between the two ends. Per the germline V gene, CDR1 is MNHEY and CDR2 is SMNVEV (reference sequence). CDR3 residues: CASSYAGSYEQYF. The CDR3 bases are TGTGCCAGCAGTTACGCGGGTTCCTACGAGCAGTACTTC.

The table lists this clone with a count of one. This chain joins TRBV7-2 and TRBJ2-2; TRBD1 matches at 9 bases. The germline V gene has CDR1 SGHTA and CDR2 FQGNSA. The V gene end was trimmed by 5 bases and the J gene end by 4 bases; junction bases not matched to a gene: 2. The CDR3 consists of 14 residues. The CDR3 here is CASSRDRATGELFF. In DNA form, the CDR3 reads TGTGCCAGCAGCAGGGACAGGGCCACCGGGGAGCTGTTTTTT. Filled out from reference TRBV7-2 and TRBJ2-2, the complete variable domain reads GAGVSQSPSNKVTEKGKDVELRCDPISGHTALYWYRQSLGQGLEFLIYFQGNSAPDKSGLPSDRFSAERTGGSVSTLTIQRTQQEDSAVYLCASSRDRATGELFFGEGSRLTVL.

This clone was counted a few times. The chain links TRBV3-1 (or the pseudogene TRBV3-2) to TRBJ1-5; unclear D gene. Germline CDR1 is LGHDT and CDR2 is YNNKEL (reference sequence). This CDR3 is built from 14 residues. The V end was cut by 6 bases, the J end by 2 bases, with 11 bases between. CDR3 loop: CASSYSRGNQPQHF. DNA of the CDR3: TGTGCCAGCAGTTATTCCCGGGGCAATCAGCCCCAGCATTTT.

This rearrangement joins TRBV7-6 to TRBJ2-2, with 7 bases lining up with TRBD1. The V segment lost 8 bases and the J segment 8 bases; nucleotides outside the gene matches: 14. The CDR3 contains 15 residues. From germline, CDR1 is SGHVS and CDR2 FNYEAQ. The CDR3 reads CASADRTKTPGELFF. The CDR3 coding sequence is TGTGCCAGCGCGGACAGGACCAAAACCCCGGGGGAGCTGTTTTTT. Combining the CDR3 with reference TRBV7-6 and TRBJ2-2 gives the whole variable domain GAGVSQSPRYKVTKRGQDVALRCDPISGHVSLYWYRQALGQGPEFLTYFNYEAQQDKSGLPNDRFSAERPEGSISTLTIQRTEQRDSAMYRCASADRTKTPGELFFGEGSRLTVL.

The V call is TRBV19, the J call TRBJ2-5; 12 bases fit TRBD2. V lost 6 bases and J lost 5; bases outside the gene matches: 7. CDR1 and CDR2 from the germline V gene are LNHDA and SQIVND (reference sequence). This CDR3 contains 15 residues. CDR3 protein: CASRKTSGSGETQYF. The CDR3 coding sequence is TGTGCCAGTAGGAAGACTAGCGGGAGCGGGGAGACCCAGTACTTC.

In nucleotides, the CDR3 is TGCGCCAGCAGCCGCTCCGGGACAGGGGAGGATGAGCAGTTCTTC. Protein: CASSRSGTGEDEQFF. The V gene is TRBV4-1, the J gene TRBJ2-1; 10 bases are a match to TRBD1. Germline V CDR1 and CDR2: MGHRA, YSYEKL. Trimming at V came to 4 bases and at J to 8 bases, leaving 8 bases not matched to a gene. The CDR3 extends over 15 amino acids.

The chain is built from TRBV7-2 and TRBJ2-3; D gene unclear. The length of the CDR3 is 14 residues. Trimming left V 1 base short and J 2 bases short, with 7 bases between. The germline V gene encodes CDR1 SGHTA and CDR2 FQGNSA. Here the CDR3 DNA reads TGTGCCAGCAGCTTAGTCACAAACACAGATACGCAGTATTTT. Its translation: CASSLVTNTDTQYF.

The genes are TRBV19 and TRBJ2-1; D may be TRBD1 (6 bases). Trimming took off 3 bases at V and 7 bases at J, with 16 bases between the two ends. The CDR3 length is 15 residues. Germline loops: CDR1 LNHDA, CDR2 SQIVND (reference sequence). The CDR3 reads CASSIPPTGPNEQFF. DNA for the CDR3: TGTGCCAGTAGTATCCCGCCGACAGGCCCTAATGAGCAGTTCTTC.